Detailed here is one TCR beta chain. It lacks a known antigen. Base qualities are not at hand, and no much larger clone is one base apart. The collaborating institutions used their own protocols to collect whole blood in K2EDTA tubes. Collaborator samples were shipped for TCRbeta analysis as frozen whole blood, isolated PBMCs, or DNA extracted from either sample type. This sample is drawn from a study of blood T cell repertoires in COVID-19 (TCRdb year 2020). About the study as a whole: Samples from collaborators originated in the United States, Italy and Spain and spanned both the acute and convalescent phases of COVID-19. The material from the prospective study consisted of cDNA or gDNA derived from T cells, B-cell-depleted T cells, or PBMCs. The dataset comprised deeply sampled blood TCRbeta repertoires from subjects exposed to, actively infected with, or recovered from COVID-19. Samples came from the ongoing ImmuneRACE study (first 160 participants) plus 1,254 subjects from 6 global collaborators. Where HLA class I and class II types were available, the types were taken from metadata supplied by the sample provider, not from assay-based typing. The sample metadata nearly always contained a de-identified subject ID, COVID-19 status, age in years and sex. The repertoires were released in a freely available public database intended as a resource for research on the immune response to SARS-CoV-2. Findings and caveats that apply to the study as a whole: The quantity of clinical and demographic metadata differed by source and by participant and was supplied without curation.

The immunoSEQ Assay, a bias-controlled multiplex PCR, was used to amplify TCRbeta CDR3 regions from genomic DNA. As for how the authors treated the data: The number of nucleated cells in each sample was estimated from the amplification of reference gene primers within the assay. To quantify the absolute abundance of each unique TCRbeta CDR3 rearrangement, sequence reads were collapsed and filtered. For each sample, productive Simpson clonality was calculated as the square root of Simpson's diversity index over productive rearrangements. TCRdb stores this immuneACCESS table with in-frame sequences only. Part of the clones is absent; in the studies checked, under half of the shortfall reflects unresolved V genes, and no reason is known for the rest. V and J calls and clone size are as listed in that table; D and trimming were resolved from the DNA. The table for this sample lists 110,000 or so clones; approximately 90% of them were counted only once. Approximately 4.5% of the sample lies in the top ten.

Including the terminal cysteine and phenylalanine, the CDR3 comprises 15 residues. CDR3 DNA is the only sequence kept; it has 45 bases, read in frame from the first base. Clipping removes 1 base from V and 4 bases from J, with 5 as the unmatched junction base count. CDR1 and CDR2 are read off the germline V gene as SGHTA and FQGNSA. This chain joins TRBV7-2 to TRBJ2-5; 8 middle bases align to TRBD2. Source material: peripheral blood. The sequence was obtained from a woman aged 45-60 years with acute or convalescent COVID-19. The CDR3 corresponds to CASSLDGRGGETQYF. The DNA reads TGTGCCAGCAGCTTAGACGGGAGGGGAGGAGAGACCCAGTACTTC.